Listed below are T cell receptor beta chains from one sample, sequenced in a study of beta chain features in type 1 diabetes. Measured with immunoSEQ multiplex PCR; TCRdb has only the in-frame clones, and not every one. In the table there are some 150,000 clones, more than 9.5% of which are singletons. Sequenced: central memory CD4+ T cells from blood. Every receptor here comes from a man aged 18 to 30 in good health. Each CDR3 is given with its conserved first and last residue. Each record gives: D gene, V gene, clone size, CDR3 length, J gene, CDR3 protein, CDR3 DNA. A D gene is named only where the DNA matches it firmly. Only some rows state a clone size, as once, few, many or a class for expanded clones.

>TRBD1|TRBV29-1|few|15|TRBJ1-4
CSAAGTGNTNEKLFF
TGCAGCGCTGCCGGGACAGGGAACACTAATGAAAAACTGTTTTTT
>TRBD2|TRBV11-2|NA|15|TRBJ2-3
CASSLGLAAPDTQYF
TGTGCCAGCAGCTTAGGACTAGCGGCGCCAGATACGCAGTATTTT
>NA|TRBV9|NA|15|TRBJ1-1
CASSVVPDMNTEAFF
TGTGCCAGCAGCGTAGTCCCCGACATGAACACTGAAGCTTTCTTT
>NA|TRBV30|NA|13|TRBJ2-4
CACQGRVKNIQYF
TGTGCCTGCCAGGGGCGCGTCAAAAACATTCAGTACTTC
>NA|TRBV20-1|few|11|TRBJ2-5
CSAFQGETQYF
TGCAGTGCTTTCCAGGGTGAGACCCAGTACTTC
>NA|TRBV30|NA|16|TRBJ2-3
CAGGRGRTISSDTQYF
TGTGCCGGGGGGAGGGGGCGGACGATTAGCTCAGATACGCAGTATTTT
>TRBD1|TRBV14|NA|15|TRBJ1-6
CASSQRQGYWSPLHF
TGTGCCAGCAGCCAACGACAGGGGTATTGGTCACCCCTCCACTTT
>TRBD1|TRBV6-1|NA|13|TRBJ1-4
CASDRAGNEKLFF
TGTGCCAGCGACAGGGCCGGAAATGAAAAACTGTTTTTT
>NA|TRBV29-1|few|15|TRBJ2-7
CSVHAGGFRSYEQYF
TGCAGCGTCCACGCAGGGGGGTTCCGCTCCTACGAGCAGTACTTC
>NA|TRBV19|NA|14|TRBJ2-1
CASNIRNSYNEQFF
TGTGCCAGTAACATAAGAAATTCCTACAATGAGCAGTTCTTC
>TRBD2|TRBV5-1|NA|19|TRBJ2-5
CASSLASASGAGYQETQYF
TGCGCCAGCAGCTTGGCCTCGGCTAGCGGGGCGGGGTACCAAGAGACCCAGTACTTC
>NA|TRBV9|NA|14|TRBJ2-7
CASSVGSPAYEQYF
TGTGCCAGCAGCGTAGGGAGTCCCGCGTACGAGCAGTACTTC
>TRBD1|TRBV7-9|NA|15|TRBJ1-2
CASSSYYRGSYGYTF
TGTGCCAGCAGCTCATACTACAGGGGGAGCTATGGCTACACCTTC
>NA|TRBV6-5|few|15|TRBJ2-7
CASRSRDGGSYEQYF
TGTGCCAGCAGATCCCGGGACGGAGGCTCCTACGAGCAGTACTTC
>TRBD1|TRBV28|NA|14|TRBJ2-5
CASSPGQGKETQYF
TGTGCCAGCAGCCCCGGACAGGGGAAAGAGACCCAGTACTTC
>TRBD2|TRBV7-2|few|15|TRBJ2-3
CASSPVSGITDTQYF
TGTGCCAGCAGCCCCGTGAGCGGGATTACAGATACGCAGTATTTT
>NA|TRBV30|NA|14|TRBJ1-2
CAWSVTGATHGYTF
TGTGCCTGGAGTGTCACGGGGGCAACCCATGGCTACACCTTC
>NA|TRBV25-1|few|15|TRBJ2-2
CASSIQGLNTGELFF
TGTGCCAGCAGCATCCAGGGTCTGAACACCGGGGAGCTGTTTTTT
>NA|TRBV7-6|NA|13|TRBJ2-3
CASSSALADTQYF
TGTGCCAGCAGCTCGGCCCTAGCCGATACGCAGTATTTT
>NA|TRBV29-1|NA|17|TRBJ2-7
CSVEPSRPWRLGYEQYF
TGCAGCGTTGAACCATCTCGCCCGTGGAGGTTAGGCTACGAGCAGTACTTC
>TRBD1|TRBV5-5|NA|15|TRBJ2-7
CASSSRDSPSYEQYF
TGTGCCAGCAGCTCAAGGGACAGCCCATCCTACGAGCAGTACTTC
>TRBD1|TRBV5-1|few|14|TRBJ1-1
CASSLGQGYTEAFF
TGCGCCAGCAGCTTGGGACAGGGGTACACTGAAGCTTTCTTT